This entry concerns a single T cell receptor (beta chain). Its antigen remains unidentified. Base qualities are missing; no much larger clone stands one base away. The cohort consisted of approximately 670 healthy bone marrow donors. At the time of sampling, every cohort member was nominally healthy, though immune exposures that went unrecorded were likely present. The donor tested CMV seronegative and was one of the 352 seronegative cohort members. Every donor gave a peripheral blood sample, and the peripheral blood mononuclear cells from that sample were used for TCR beta sequencing. The Qiagen DNeasy Blood Extraction Kit was used to extract genomic DNA from the blood cell samples. These data belong to a study of cytomegalovirus exposure and HLA in healthy donors (dated by TCRdb to 2017 to 2019). For the study in its entirety: According to an earlier analysis of a few hundred of the donors, roughly 180 million T cells yielded roughly 110 million unique TCR beta sequences and roughly 280 Gb of sequence data. To study patterns of TCR occurrence, a later analysis re-analyzed previously published TCR beta repertoires from 550 to 800 donors and added high-resolution HLA genotyping. Four to six DR-DQ haplotypes were handled as single units for association and clustering because linkage in the cohort was strong. Among about 370 genotyped donors of the cohort, an average of around 250,000 unique TCR beta nucleotide sequences was sequenced per donor, of which about 18% were non-productive. Every repertoire in the discovery cohort had been generated on one and the same sequencing platform. The study aimed to test whether cataloging public T cell receptors could reveal signatures of past pathogen exposure. Alongside the repertoire data, information on donor age, sex, ethnicity and CMV serostatus was compiled. HLA typing covered class I and class II loci at four-digit resolution. To decide whether each TCR beta V gene segment behaved as functional or pseudogenic, an earlier analysis of some 600 of the donors relied on high-throughput TCR beta sequencing. Genome-wide SNP genotypes for about three fifths of the roughly 700 donors were used in a later genetic analysis, which treated that subset as a discovery cohort. The later analysis used no new phenotypic data to find candidate immune exposures, relying instead on TCR beta sequences and their occurrence across donors. To predict cytomegalovirus infection status, the study brought together high-throughput TCR immunosequencing, statistical association of individual TCRs with disease status, and machine learning. Along with the approximately 650-subject first cohort, a separate validation cohort of approximately 110 different subjects was used. The T cell repertoires of under 700 subjects were profiled by immunosequencing and related to cytomegalovirus serostatus. Typing coverage differed by locus: A, B, C, DRB1 and DQB1 were typed in roughly 620-630 donors, DQA1 in 500 to 550, DPA1 in approximately 610, and DPB1 in 400 to 490. The genetic ancestry cluster associated with self-reported Caucasian donors included 70% to 85% of the 300 to 400 genotyped donors. An early release that covered about 600 HLA-typed donors contained around 300 gigabases of sequencing data and 85 million to 100 million unique TCR sequences. General findings and caveats noted by the study authors: In a later analysis, most CMV-associated TCR beta chains were found to appear HLA-restricted, with HLA associations seemingly driven largely by CMV exposure. Because HLA typing was missing for some donors at each locus, association tests included only the typed subset. According to a later analysis, parvovirus B19, influenza, CMV and Epstein-Barr virus appeared linked to several top co-occurrence clusters. According to the authors, the approach could potentially be generalized to other disease states and immunological phenotypes. Most TCR sequences were seen in very few donors, while some public TCRs were found in many individuals. The sequencing pipeline was judged likely to have produced a cluster of highly shared sequence variants as a technical artifact. In vitro tests confirmed that a few of the cytomegalovirus-associated TCR beta chains recognize cytomegalovirus antigens. Some IMGT-functional V segments, including TRBV6-2 and TRBV6-3, could not be distinguished by the 87-base-pair reads and were therefore excluded. Because counts were too low, seventeen rarely observed V segments, including chromosome 9 orphons, were excluded from the earlier analysis of roughly 580 of the donors. At a false discovery rate of 0.05, a later analysis linked under 20,000 TCR beta sequences to specific HLA alleles. The study listed approximately 150 TCR beta chains as associated with cytomegalovirus. In both the original and validation cohorts, the classifier was reported to diagnose cytomegalovirus status with high specificity and sensitivity. In an earlier analysis of some 640 of the donors, most TCR beta V segments were observed in productive rearrangements about 90% or about 30% of the time, broadly matching IMGT annotations. A further reported finding was that TCR beta sequences accurately predicted the HLA-A and HLA-B alleles for most subjects in the first cohort. Assigning TCR associations to individual alleles was difficult when HLA alleles, especially DR and DQ, strongly co-occurred. In a later genetic analysis, a missense DCLRE1C variant was associated with V-gene and J-gene trimming of TCR beta chains, and the association was replicated in an independent cohort. According to a later genetic analysis, donors in an Asian-associated ancestry cluster had fewer N-insertions in productive TCRs than the approximately 670-donor mean. Correlated functional status among segregating V segments might be attributable to linkage disequilibrium, but an unknown experimental factor could not be ruled out. Presence/absence analyses assumed roughly uniform sequencing depth across donors, an assumption that may not hold. Immune exposure information for the cohort was limited to CMV serostatus. In this cohort, only TCR beta chains were sequenced, and detectable features were limited by the absence of alpha or paired-chain data. In a later analysis, TCR association rates were found to vary across HLA loci, with the most associated TCRs seen for DRB1 alleles and the fewest for HLA-C alleles. Compared with equally common non-associated chains, HLA-associated TCR beta chains in a later analysis were more clonally expanded and had lower generation probabilities.

The library was prepared using the immunoSEQ multiplex PCR assay. For the multiplex PCR, a mixture combining 60 forward primers for TCR Vbeta segments and 13 reverse primers for TCR Jbeta segments was used. A multiplex PCR assay on genomic DNA amplified the CDR3 region of rearranged TCR beta genes. The amplified TCR beta libraries were sequenced on the Illumina HiSeq System as 87-base-pair reads. Per the original workflow: A later analysis tallied 80 million to 95 million unique TCR beta chains across the 666 repertoires, and about 12 million of those chains were shared by two or more donors. A nearest-neighbor algorithm error-corrected the raw reads and collapsed the reads into unique sequences, merging closely related sequences to remove PCR and sequencing errors. Alignment of CDR3 sequences to IMGT reference sequences was used to assign V, D and J gene segments. For a sequence to be retained, at least a six-nucleotide match to both a V gene segment and a J gene segment was required. Rearrangements were called productive when the CDR3 lacked stop codons and stayed in frame with V and J; all others were non-productive. Following IMGT convention, CDR3 was defined as the stretch from the second conserved V-encoded cysteine to the conserved J-encoded phenylalanine. In an earlier analysis of roughly 610 of the donors, sequences lacking an unambiguous match to a single V gene segment were excluded. In an earlier analysis of around 600 of the donors, V segments were called functional above 56.7% productive rearrangements and were called segregating when the between-donor standard deviation exceeded 5%. A statistical classification framework was developed to diagnose cytomegalovirus status using the catalog of TCR beta chain sequences. In a later analysis, V and J genes were assigned by comparing TCR nucleotide sequences against IMGT/GENE-DB human TR gene sequences. Using the TCRdist pipeline, a later analysis assigned CDR3 sequences along with most-parsimonious VDJ recombination scenarios. In a later analysis, each TCR beta chain was defined by its CDR3 amino acid sequence together with its V-gene family, and reads lacking a unique V-gene family were excluded. As a way to deal with suspected cross-contamination and a sequencing artifact, a later analysis dropped 450 to 600 nucleotide sequences that were highly shared and had low generation probability. A later analysis calculated a clonal expansion index for each public chain from normalized within-repertoire ranks of inferred template counts. A later analysis computed generation probabilities with a VDJ recombination model fitted to out-of-frame rearrangements, and checked the results against IGoR. In a later analysis, TCR-TCR, TCR-HLA and TCR-CMV co-occurrence was scored with hypergeometric tests, and a repertoire-size bias correction was applied to TCR pairs. A later analysis estimated false discovery rates by permuting HLA or CMV assignments 20 times. In a later analysis, co-occurring TCRs were grouped using DBSCAN, and TCRdist sequence similarity was added for clustering within HLA-allele-positive subsets. For co-occurrence clustering, repertoires with fewer than 30,000 or more than 120,000 public chains were excluded, along with roughly 5 repertoires with anomalous nucleotide sharing. Held by TCRdb, this immuneACCESS table contains in-frame sequences only and omits some clones. Under half of the omission traces to an unresolved V gene where checked; the cause of the rest is unknown. That table is the source of V, J and clone size, and D and trimming were worked out from the DNA. The sample table records roughly 100,000 clones; roughly 80% of these occur just once. The biggest ten clones account for 2% to 3% of the sample.

CDR3 length: 11 amino acids, cysteine to phenylalanine. The entry retains the CDR3 DNA only, 33 bases that are in frame from base 1. The germline V gene encodes CDR1 DFQATT and CDR2 SNEGSKA (reference sequence). Relative to germline, V is 5 bases shorter and J is 6 bases shorter, with 10 bases between their ends. This receptor was identified in a man aged 35 to 55 in good health and CMV-seronegative. The sample consisted of PBMCs. The chain uses TRBV20-1 and TRBJ1-1; the D gene cannot be named for sure. The CDR3 reads as follows: CSASGRSEAFF. At the DNA level, the sequence is TGCAGTGCTTCCGGGAGGTCTGAAGCTTTCTTT.